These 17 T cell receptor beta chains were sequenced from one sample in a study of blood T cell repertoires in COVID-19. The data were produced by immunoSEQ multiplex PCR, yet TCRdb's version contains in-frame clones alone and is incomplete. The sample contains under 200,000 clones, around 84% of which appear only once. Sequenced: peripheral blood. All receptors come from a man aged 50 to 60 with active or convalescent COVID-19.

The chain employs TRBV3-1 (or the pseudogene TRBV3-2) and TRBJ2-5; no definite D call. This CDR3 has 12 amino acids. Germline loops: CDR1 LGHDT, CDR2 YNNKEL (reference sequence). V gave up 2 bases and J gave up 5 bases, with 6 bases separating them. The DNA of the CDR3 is TGTGCCAGCAGCCAACGGGTGGAGACCCAGTACTTC. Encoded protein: CASSQRVETQYF.

The CDR3 here is CASIETSSSGNTIYF. The CDR3 nucleotides read TGTGCCAGCATCGAGACATCGAGCTCTGGAAACACCATATATTTT. The J gene is TRBJ1-3, the V gene TRBV2, with no clear D. Trimming took 7 bases from V and 0 from J, leaving 13 bases between them. The germline gives CDR1 SNHLY, CDR2 FYNNEI. The CDR3 runs to 15 residues.

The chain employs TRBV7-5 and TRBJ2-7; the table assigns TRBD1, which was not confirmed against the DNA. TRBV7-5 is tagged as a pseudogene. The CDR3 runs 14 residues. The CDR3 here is CARSFLRVTYEQYF. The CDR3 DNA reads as TGTGCCAGAAGCTTTCTCAGGGTAACCTACGAGCAGTACTTC.

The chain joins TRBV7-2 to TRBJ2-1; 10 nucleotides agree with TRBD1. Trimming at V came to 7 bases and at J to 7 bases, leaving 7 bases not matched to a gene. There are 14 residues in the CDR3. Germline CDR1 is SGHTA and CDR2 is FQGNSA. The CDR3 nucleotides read TGTGCCAGCACCGACAGGGGGCATAGGAATGAGCAGTTCTTC. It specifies CASTDRGHRNEQFF.

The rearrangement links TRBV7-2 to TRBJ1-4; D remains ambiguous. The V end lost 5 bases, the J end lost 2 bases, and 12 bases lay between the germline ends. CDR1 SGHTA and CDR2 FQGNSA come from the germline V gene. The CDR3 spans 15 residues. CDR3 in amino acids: CASSQWGGTNEKLFF. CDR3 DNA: TGTGCCAGCAGCCAGTGGGGAGGGACTAATGAAAAACTGTTTTTT.

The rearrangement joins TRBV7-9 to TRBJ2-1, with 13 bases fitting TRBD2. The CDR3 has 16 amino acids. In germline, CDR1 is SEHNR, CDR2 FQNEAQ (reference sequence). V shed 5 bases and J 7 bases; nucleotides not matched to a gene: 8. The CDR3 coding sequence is TGTGCCAGCAGCCCCTCGACTAGCGGGAGGTGGAATGAGCAGTTCTTC. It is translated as CASSPSTSGRWNEQFF. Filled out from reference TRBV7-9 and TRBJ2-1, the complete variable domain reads DTGVSQNPRHKITKRGQNVTFRCDPISEHNRLYWYRQTLGQGPEFLTYFQNEAQLEKSRLLSDRFSAERPKGSFSTLEIQRTEQGDSAMYLCASSPSTSGRWNEQFFGPGTRLTVL.

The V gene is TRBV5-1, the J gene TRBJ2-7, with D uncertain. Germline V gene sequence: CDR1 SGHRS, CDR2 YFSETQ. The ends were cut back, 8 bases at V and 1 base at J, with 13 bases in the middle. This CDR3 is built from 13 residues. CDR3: CASGTTDSYEQYF. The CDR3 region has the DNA TGCGCCAGTGGAACGACTGATTCCTACGAGCAGTACTTC.

CDR3 DNA sequence: TGCGCCAGCAGCTTGACAGGGATAAGAAACACCATATATTTT. Translation: CASSLTGIRNTIYF. V gene TRBV5-1 combines with J gene TRBJ1-3; maybe TRBD1 (6 bases). The CDR3 contains 14 residues. The V end lost 1 base, the J end lost 5 bases, and 10 bases lay between the germline ends. The germline V gene encodes CDR1 SGHRS and CDR2 YFSETQ.

The CDR3 protein is CASSLAELNTEAFF. The DNA for the CDR3 is TGCGCCAGCAGCTTGGCCGAGTTGAACACTGAAGCTTTCTTT. This chain joins TRBV5-1 and TRBJ1-1; D unclear. Trimming took 0 bases from V and 0 from J, leaving 6 bases between them. The germline gives CDR1 SGHRS, CDR2 YFSETQ. This CDR3 contains 14 residues. Together with reference TRBV5-1 and TRBJ1-1, the CDR3 gives the full variable domain: KAGVTQTPRYLIKTRGQQVTLSCSPISGHRSVSWYQQTPGQGLQFLFEYFSETQRNKGNFPGRFSGRQFSNSRSEMNVSTLELGDSALYLCASSLAELNTEAFFGQGTRLTVV.

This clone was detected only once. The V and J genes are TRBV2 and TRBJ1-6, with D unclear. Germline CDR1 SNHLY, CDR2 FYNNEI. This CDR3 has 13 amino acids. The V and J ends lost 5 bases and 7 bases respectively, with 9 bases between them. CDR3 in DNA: TGTGCCAGCAGTCGAGGACTCAATTCACCCCTCCACTTT. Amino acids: CASSRGLNSPLHF.

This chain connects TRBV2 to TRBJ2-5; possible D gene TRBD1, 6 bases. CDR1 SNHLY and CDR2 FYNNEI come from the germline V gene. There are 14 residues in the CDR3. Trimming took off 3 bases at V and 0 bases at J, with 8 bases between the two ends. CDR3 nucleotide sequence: TGTGCCAGCAGTGAGAACAGGGACCAAGAGACCCAGTACTTC. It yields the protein CASSENRDQETQYF.

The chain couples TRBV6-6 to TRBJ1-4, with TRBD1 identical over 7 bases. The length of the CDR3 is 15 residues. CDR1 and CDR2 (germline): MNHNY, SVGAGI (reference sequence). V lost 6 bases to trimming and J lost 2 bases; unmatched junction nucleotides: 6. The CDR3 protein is CASRNSGGTNEKLFF. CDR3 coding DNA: TGTGCCAGCAGGAACTCAGGGGGGACTAATGAAAAACTGTTTTTT.

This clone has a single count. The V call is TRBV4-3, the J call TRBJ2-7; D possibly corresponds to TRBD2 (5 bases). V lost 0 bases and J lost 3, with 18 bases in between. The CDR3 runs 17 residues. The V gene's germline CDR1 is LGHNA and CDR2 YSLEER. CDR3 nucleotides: TGCGCCAGCAGCCAAGATGTATCGGAGCGGATCGTCTACGAGCAGTACTTC. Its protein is CASSQDVSERIVYEQYF.

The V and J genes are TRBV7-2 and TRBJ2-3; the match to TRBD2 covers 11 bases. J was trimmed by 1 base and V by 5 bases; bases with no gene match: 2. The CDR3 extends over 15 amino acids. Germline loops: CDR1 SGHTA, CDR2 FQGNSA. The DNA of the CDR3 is TGTGCCAGCAGCGGTAGCGGGGGGGGCACAGATACGCAGTATTTT. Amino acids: CASSGSGGGTDTQYF.

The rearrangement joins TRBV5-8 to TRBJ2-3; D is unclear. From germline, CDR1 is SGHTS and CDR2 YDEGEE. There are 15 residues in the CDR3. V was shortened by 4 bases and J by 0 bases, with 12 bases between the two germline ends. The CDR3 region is CASSRGEASTDTQYF. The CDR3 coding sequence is TGTGCCAGCAGCCGCGGAGAAGCTAGCACAGATACGCAGTATTTT.

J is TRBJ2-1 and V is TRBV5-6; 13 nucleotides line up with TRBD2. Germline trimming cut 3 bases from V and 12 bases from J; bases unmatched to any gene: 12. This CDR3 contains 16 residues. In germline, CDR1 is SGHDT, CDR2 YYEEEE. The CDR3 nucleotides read TGTGCCAGCAGCTCCCCCGGGACTAGCGGGACCAAGGGGCAGTTCTTC. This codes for CASSSPGTSGTKGQFF.

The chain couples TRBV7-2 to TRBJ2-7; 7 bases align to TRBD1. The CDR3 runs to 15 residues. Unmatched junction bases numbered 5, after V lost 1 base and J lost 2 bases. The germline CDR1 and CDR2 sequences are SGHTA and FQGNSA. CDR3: CASSLEGGSAYEQYF. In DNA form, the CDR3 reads TGTGCCAGCAGCTTAGAAGGGGGCTCGGCCTACGAGCAGTACTTC.